This T cell receptor (beta chain) was recovered during a study of shared clonotypes between healthy human individuals. DNA at 150 to 200 ng, 25,000 to 30,000 T cell genomes, went into sorted-subset replicate PCRs. Measured with immunoSEQ multiplex PCR; TCRdb has only the in-frame clones, and not every one. The sample holds about 800,000 clones, approximately 96% seen once. In this sample, this clone turned up once. Other DNA sequences in this sample translate to the same CDR3. Germline CDR1 reads MNHEY; CDR2 reads SMNVEV (reference sequence). The CDR3 covers 13 residues. Trimming left V 4 bases short and J 5 bases short, with 9 bases between. Selected positively for CCR7 and CD45RO-negative, naive CD8 cells excluded terminally differentiated effector memory CD45RA+ cells.

The origin of this receptor is a man aged 30 to 45 in good health. This chain uses TRBV27 with TRBJ1-5, with D hard to call. Sequencing input: naive CD8+ T cells sorted from blood. CDR3 sequence reads: CASSYGVDQPQHF. CDR3 bases: TGTGCCAGCAGTTACGGGGTGGATCAGCCCCAGCATTTT.